Following are 27 T cell receptor beta chains from one sample sequenced in a study of vaccination effects on CD4 cells after COVID-19. No cognate antigen is known for these TCRs. The assay was immunoSEQ multiplex PCR, and TCRdb's table has in-frame clones only and misses some. The profile covers 63,000 or so clones, with 65% to 75% appearing a single time and 5% taken by the ten largest. Viral peptide pool expansion of antigen-specific CD4+ T cells preceded sequencing in the ViraFEST assay. Around day 10 of culture, CD4+ T cells were separated out. This person caught SARS-CoV-2 sometime from March to December 2020, and PCR testing confirmed the infection. The sample here was CD4+ T cells from PBMCs cultured with HIV peptides, taken before COVID-19 vaccination. The subset denotes: HIV-1 Nef peptide pool negative control/reference culture. The source of these receptors is a human donor who had a prior SARS-CoV-2 infection.

The gene calls are TRBV6-6 and TRBJ2-7, with 13 bases aligning to TRBD2. The germline V gene has CDR1 MNHNY and CDR2 SVGAGI (reference sequence). After removal of 7 bases from V and 8 bases from J, the junction contained 14 bases not matched to a gene. The CDR3 is made up of 16 amino acids. The CDR3 loop reads CASTALSTSGRIQQYF. The CDR3 DNA sequence: TGTGCCAGCACAGCGCTCTCGACTAGCGGGAGGATCCAGCAGTACTTC.

The chain combines TRBV24-1 with TRBJ2-7; D remains ambiguous. Germline V gives CDR1 KGHDR, CDR2 SFDVKD. Trimming removed 2 bases at V and 0 bases at J, with 13 bases between. The length of the CDR3 is 16 residues. CDR3 region: CATSDSSASLSYEQYF. CDR3 bases: TGTGCCACCAGTGATTCCTCGGCCTCTCTCTCCTACGAGCAGTACTTC.

V and J are TRBV4-1 and TRBJ2-7; 13 bases map to TRBD2. The CDR3 runs to 15 residues. V was pared by 6 bases and J by 3 bases, with 5 bases of the junction left unmatched. Germline loops: CDR1 MGHRA, CDR2 YSYEKL. The CDR3 DNA follows: TGCGCCAGCAGTCAAAGGACTAGCGGGAGCTACGAGCAGTACTTC. This encodes CASSQRTSGSYEQYF.

V is TRBV30 and J is TRBJ1-1; no clear D. The CDR3 is 13 amino acids. In germline, CDR1 is GTSNPN, CDR2 SVGIG (reference sequence). V shed 1 base and J shed 0 bases, with 6 bases lying between them. CDR3: CAWSGQLNTEAFF. The CDR3 DNA reads TGTGCCTGGAGTGGACAACTGAACACTGAAGCTTTCTTT.

This clone was detected only a few times. Here the CDR3 reads CASRNSGTTEAFF. The CDR3 DNA reads as TGTGCCAGCAGAAACAGTGGGACCACTGAAGCTTTCTTT. The chain joins TRBV3-1 (or the pseudogene TRBV3-2) to TRBJ1-1, with a possible D match to TRBD1 (5 bases). V dropped 6 bases and J dropped 4 bases, with 12 bases sitting between them. Germline-derived CDR1 and CDR2 are LGHDT and YNNKEL (reference sequence). The CDR3 loop spans 13 amino acids.

This clone was observed a single time. This chain joins TRBV4-2 and TRBJ1-2; D possibly corresponds to TRBD1 (6 bases). CDR1 is LGHNA, CDR2 YNFKEQ, per germline. This CDR3 contains 16 residues. Trimming removed 2 bases at V and 0 bases at J, with 13 bases between. Written as DNA, the CDR3 is TGTGCCAGCAGCCAACCACCGGGACAATCTAACTATGGCTACACCTTC. Encoded protein: CASSQPPGQSNYGYTF.

For the CDR3, the DNA is TGCGCCAGCAGCTTGTCGGACAACACAGATACGCAGTATTTT. Its translation is CASSLSDNTDTQYF. The chain recombines TRBV5-1 with TRBJ2-3, with TRBD1 as a possible D gene (5 bases). Germline values: CDR1 SGHRS, CDR2 YFSETQ. This CDR3 contains 14 residues. V shed 1 base and J shed 2 bases, with 8 bases lying between them.

In this sample, this clone turned up once. The rearrangement uses TRBV10-3 and TRBJ1-2; D perhaps matches TRBD1 (5 bases). V was clipped by 8 bases and J by 1 base, with 8 bases between them. Germline V gene lookup returns CDR1 ENHRY and CDR2 SYGVKD. The CDR3 is 12 residues long. The CDR3 loop is CAISDSNYGYTF. The CDR3 coding sequence is TGTGCCATCTCAGACAGTAACTATGGCTACACCTTC.

The sample holds a few counts of this clone. The rearrangement links TRBV2 to TRBJ2-7; D is perhaps TRBD2 (5 bases). This CDR3 spans 12 amino acids. The V end lost 6 bases, the J end lost 9 bases, and 15 bases lay between the germline ends. Per germline, CDR1 SNHLY and CDR2 FYNNEI. CDR3 sequence: CASRVEVWVQYF. The CDR3 DNA is TGTGCCAGCAGAGTGGAGGTATGGGTGCAGTACTTC.

The rearrangement joins TRBV11-3 to TRBJ2-5; 9 positions match TRBD2. Germline V gene lookup returns CDR1 SGHNT and CDR2 YENEEA. With 5 bases clipped from V and 4 bases from J, the junction kept 11 bases outside the gene matches. The CDR3 extends over 16 amino acids. The CDR3 nucleotides are TGTGCCAGCAGCGCCTCGCGGGGCGGGAGGGGAGAGACCCAGTACTTC. Encoded protein: CASSASRGGRGETQYF.

The chain is built from TRBV11-3 and TRBJ2-3; D possibly corresponds to TRBD2 (5 bases). The V end lost 5 bases, the J end lost 0 bases, and 15 bases lay between the germline ends. The CDR3 has 16 amino acids. Germline V gene sequence: CDR1 SGHNT, CDR2 YENEEA. The CDR3 here is CASSRNFAGSTDTQYF. CDR3 nucleotide sequence: TGTGCCAGCAGCCGGAACTTTGCGGGTAGCACAGATACGCAGTATTTT.

With respect to this clone: Other DNA sequences from this sample encode an identical CDR3 as well. The chain joins TRBV30 to TRBJ2-7; 7 bases align to TRBD1. The CDR3 has 12 amino acids. The V gene's germline CDR1 is GTSNPN and CDR2 SVGIG (reference sequence). Germline trimming cut 4 bases from V and 4 bases from J; bases unmatched to any gene: 4. DNA for the CDR3: TGTGCCTGGACCAGACAGGGTTACGAGCAGTACTTC. Translating it yields CAWTRQGYEQYF. The variable domain in full, with the rest retrieved from reference TRBV30 and TRBJ2-7, is SQTIHQWPATLVQPVGSPLSLECTVEGTSNPNLYWYRQAAGRGLQLLFYSVGIGQISSEVPQNLSASRPQDRQFILSSKKLLLSDSGFYLCAWTRQGYEQYFGPGTRLTVT.

The chain recombines TRBV5-1 with TRBJ2-5; D call uncertain. The CDR3 has 14 amino acids. V was pared by 0 bases and J by 0 bases, with 6 bases between. CDR1 and CDR2 (germline): SGHRS, YFSETQ. CDR3 amino acids: CASSLAGHQETQYF. CDR3 DNA sequence: TGCGCCAGCAGCTTGGCTGGCCACCAAGAGACCCAGTACTTC.

The V call is TRBV21-1, the J call TRBJ2-6; the tabulated D call, TRBD2, remains unverified against the DNA. TRBV21-1 is reported as a pseudogene. The CDR3 contains 10 residues. CDR3 sequence: CATFTRGRAF. The CDR3 DNA is TGTGCCACCTTCACTCGGGGGAGGGCTTTC.

Only a few counts were recorded for this clone. The chain recombines TRBV3-1 (or the pseudogene TRBV3-2) with TRBJ2-1; 8 bases agree with TRBD1. The CDR3 is 15 residues long. CDR1 and CDR2 from the germline V gene are LGHDT and YNNKEL (reference sequence). V lost 8 bases to trimming and J lost 4 bases; unmatched junction nucleotides: 10. The CDR3 DNA reads TGTGCCAGCTCGATAACAGGGGGTTCGTACAATGAGCAGTTCTTC. Protein: CASSITGGSYNEQFF.

The chain has TRBV19 and TRBJ2-2; tentatively, D is TRBD1 (5 bases). Per germline, CDR1 LNHDA and CDR2 SQIVND (reference sequence). The CDR3 totals 17 residues. Trimming removed 6 bases from V and 2 bases from J, with 19 bases in between. The CDR3 spells CASSFALGHFNTGELFF. The CDR3 DNA reads TGTGCCAGTAGCTTCGCTCTGGGGCACTTCAACACCGGGGAGCTGTTTTTT.

This rearrangement joins TRBV30 to TRBJ1-6, with D unclear. The CDR3 totals 13 residues. The germline CDR1 and CDR2 sequences are GTSNPN and SVGIG (reference sequence). V was clipped by 4 bases and J by 9 bases, with 13 bases between them. CDR3 in DNA: TGTGCCTGGAAGAAGGGCTCCCCTTCACCCCTCCACTTT. It translates to CAWKKGSPSPLHF.

The rearrangement links TRBV25-1 to TRBJ1-2; D may be TRBD1 (5 bases). The germline V and J ends were trimmed by 5 bases and 7 bases, with 8 bases remaining between them. The germline V gene encodes CDR1 MGHDK and CDR2 SYGVNS. This CDR3 contains 11 residues. In DNA, the CDR3 is TGTGCCAGCAGTAAAGGGGTTGGCTACACCTTC. The encoded protein is CASSKGVGYTF.

The CDR3 bases are TGTGCCAGCAGCCCGGACGGCTTGGGCTATGGCTACACCTTC. As protein: CASSPDGLGYGYTF. The V and J genes are TRBV7-9 and TRBJ1-2; D is uncertain. This CDR3 is built from 14 residues. Looked up from germline, CDR1 is SEHNR and CDR2 is FQNEAQ (reference sequence). Between the trimmed V and J ends, which lost 5 bases and 4 bases, there was a span of 14 bases.

The rearrangement joins TRBV18 to TRBJ2-3; D is unresolved. Germline V gene data show CDR1 as KGHSH and CDR2 as LQKENI. This CDR3 has 13 residues. V was clipped by 5 bases and J by 2 bases, with 8 bases between them. CDR3 in amino acids: CASSADTTDTQYF. CDR3 bases: TGTGCCAGCTCAGCAGATACCACAGATACGCAGTATTTT.

This rearrangement joins TRBV2 to TRBJ1-5; 7 bases fit TRBD1. CDR1 is SNHLY and CDR2 is FYNNEI in the germline V gene. The trim removed 5 bases at V and 0 bases at J, leaving 4 bases unmatched. CDR3 size: 15 residues. This CDR3 reads CASSLNRGSNQPQHF. The CDR3 DNA sequence: TGTGCCAGCAGTTTGAACAGGGGTAGCAATCAGCCCCAGCATTTT. Combining the CDR3 with reference TRBV2 and TRBJ1-5 gives the whole variable domain EPEVTQTPSHQVTQMGQEVILRCVPISNHLYFYWYRQILGQKVEFLVSFYNNEISEKSEIFDDQFSVERPDGSNFTLKIRSTKLEDSAMYFCASSLNRGSNQPQHFGDGTRLSIL.

V and J are TRBV11-2 and TRBJ2-7, with D perhaps matching TRBD2 (5 bases). V was pared by 4 bases and J by 2 bases, with 12 bases between. The CDR3 is made up of 14 amino acids. From germline, CDR1 is SGHAT and CDR2 FQNNGV. The CDR3 sequence is CASSSSLEAYEQYF. The CDR3 DNA is TGTGCCAGCAGCTCCTCCTTGGAGGCCTACGAGCAGTACTTC.

CDR3 in amino acids: CASSVLMNTEAFF. The CDR3 nucleotides are TGTGCCAGCAGCGTGCTTATGAACACTGAAGCTTTCTTT. This chain connects TRBV12-3 or TRBV12-4 to TRBJ1-1; D call uncertain. The germline V and J ends were trimmed by 6 bases and 0 bases, with 8 bases remaining between them. CDR3 length: 13 residues.

This sequence joins TRBV5-1 and TRBJ2-5; tentative D call: TRBD2 (7 bases). The CDR3 length is 15 residues. V dropped 1 base and J dropped 2 bases, with 12 bases sitting between them. The germline V gene has CDR1 SGHRS and CDR2 YFSETQ. The CDR3 region is CASSLSGGVQETQYF. The CDR3 region has the DNA TGCGCCAGCAGCTTGTCGGGGGGCGTACAAGAGACCCAGTACTTC.

The CDR3 reads CATSDFGGPGNQPQHF. CDR3 DNA sequence: TGTGCCACCAGTGATTTTGGGGGCCCCGGTAATCAGCCCCAGCATTTT. The V and J genes are TRBV24-1 and TRBJ1-5, with a weak D call TRBD1 (6 bases). With 1 base removed from V and 4 bases from J, the gap between germline ends came to 13 bases. From germline, CDR1 is KGHDR and CDR2 SFDVKD. The CDR3 sequence is 16 residues long.

In this sample, this clone turned up once. The rearrangement joins TRBV12-3 or TRBV12-4 to TRBJ1-5; TRBD1 matches at 9 bases. V trimming: 6 bases; J trimming: 16 bases; junction bases outside the gene matches: 7. This CDR3 has 11 amino acids. The CDR3 sequence is CASRRRDRVHF. The CDR3 coding sequence is TGTGCCAGCAGGCGAAGGGACAGGGTACATTTT.

This clone was picked up a small number of times. V usage is TRBV5-1 and J usage is TRBJ2-1; 7 bases line up with TRBD2. This CDR3 is built from 14 residues. The ends lost 4 bases at V and 6 bases at J; junction bases unmatched: 7. The germline gives CDR1 SGHRS, CDR2 YFSETQ. The CDR3 loop is CASSVLTSPNEQFF. The CDR3 DNA is TGCGCCAGCAGCGTACTGACTAGCCCCAATGAGCAGTTCTTC. The complete variable domain, with remaining parts taken from reference TRBV5-1 and TRBJ2-1, reads KAGVTQTPRYLIKTRGQQVTLSCSPISGHRSVSWYQQTPGQGLQFLFEYFSETQRNKGNFPGRFSGRQFSNSRSEMNVSTLELGDSALYLCASSVLTSPNEQFFGPGTRLTVL.